This T cell receptor beta chain stems from a study of cytomegalovirus exposure and HLA in healthy donors (dated by TCRdb to 2016 to 2017). About the full investigation: An earlier analysis of 550 to 700 of the donors reported about 250 Gb of sequence data and more than 90 million unique TCR beta sequences from 150 million to 200 million T cells. In an earlier analysis of 500 to 650 of the donors, high-throughput TCR beta sequencing was used to judge whether each TCR beta V gene segment behaved as functional or pseudogenic. All discovery cohort repertoires had been generated on a single sequencing platform. The genetic ancestry cluster associated with self-reported Caucasian donors included roughly four fifths of the 398 genotyped donors. High-throughput TCR immunosequencing, statistical association of individual TCRs with disease status, and machine learning were combined to predict cytomegalovirus infection status. The study used immunosequencing to profile the T cell repertoires of 600 to 850 subjects and linked those repertoires to cytomegalovirus serostatus. The aim of the study was to test whether cataloging public T cell receptors could identify signatures of past pathogen exposure. In the later analysis, no new phenotypic data were used to find candidate immune exposures; instead, reliance was placed on TCR beta sequences and their occurrence across donors. Donor age, sex, ethnicity and CMV serostatus were compiled alongside the repertoire data. A later genetic analysis took genome-wide SNP genotypes for about 65% of the 666 donors and used that subset as a discovery cohort. Besides the first cohort of 666 subjects, a separate validation cohort made up of over a hundred different subjects was used. Approximately 310 gigabases of sequencing data and approximately 91 million unique TCR sequences made up an early release that covered some 640 HLA-typed donors. A handful of DR-DQ haplotypes were treated as single units for association and clustering because of strong linkage in the cohort. Among some 400 genotyped donors of the cohort, an average of around 240,000 unique TCR beta nucleotide sequences were sequenced per donor, roughly a sixth of them non-productive. Both class I and class II loci were covered by HLA typing, at four-digit resolution. To study patterns of TCR occurrence, a later analysis re-analyzed previously published TCR beta repertoires from 666 donors and added high-resolution HLA genotyping. The number of typed donors differed by locus: roughly 620-640 for A, B, C, DRB1 and DQB1; roughly 510 for DQA1; some 590 for DPA1; and about 450 for DPB1.

Turning to this clone: Its antigen specificity is not known. It has no much larger one-base neighbor in the sample; base qualities were not kept.

Library preparation used the immunoSEQ multiplex PCR assay. For the multiplex PCR, a mixture combining 60 forward primers for TCR Vbeta segments and 13 reverse primers for TCR Jbeta segments was used. The CDR3 region of rearranged TCR beta genes was amplified from genomic DNA with a multiplex PCR assay. Amplified TCR beta libraries were sequenced as 87-base-pair reads on the Illumina HiSeq System. Under the source paper's analysis protocol: In a later analysis, 70 million to 95 million unique TCR beta chains were counted across the 500 to 700 repertoires, and roughly 11 million of these chains were shared by at least two donors. A nearest-neighbor algorithm error-corrected the raw reads and collapsed the reads into unique sequences, merging closely related sequences to remove PCR and sequencing errors. Alignment of CDR3 sequences to IMGT reference sequences was used to assign V, D and J gene segments. For a sequence to be retained, at least a six-nucleotide match to both a V gene segment and a J gene segment was required. Rearrangements were classified as productive when the CDR3 lacked stop codons and remained in frame with V and J, and all other rearrangements were classified as non-productive. CDR3 was defined according to IMGT convention as the region running from the second conserved V-encoded cysteine to the conserved J-encoded phenylalanine. The earlier analysis of some 540 of the donors excluded any sequence lacking an unambiguous match to a single V gene segment. An earlier analysis of over 450 of the donors classified V segments as functional when productive rearrangements were above 56.7% and as segregating when the standard deviation between donors was above 5%. A statistical classification framework was built to diagnose cytomegalovirus status from the catalog of TCR beta chain sequences. In a later analysis, TCR nucleotide sequences were compared against IMGT/GENE-DB human TR gene sequences so that V and J genes could be assigned. In a later analysis, CDR3 sequences and most-parsimonious VDJ recombination scenarios were assigned using the TCRdist pipeline. A later analysis defined each TCR beta chain by its CDR3 amino acid sequence plus V-gene family, and excluded reads lacking a unique V-gene family. A later analysis removed 450 to 600 highly shared, low-generation-probability nucleotide sequences to deal with suspected cross-contamination and a sequencing artifact. In a later analysis, a clonal expansion index was calculated for each public chain from normalized within-repertoire ranks of inferred template counts. Generation probabilities in a later analysis came from a VDJ recombination model fitted to out-of-frame rearrangements, and those results were checked against IGoR. A later analysis scored TCR-TCR, TCR-HLA and TCR-CMV co-occurrence with hypergeometric tests, applying a repertoire-size bias correction to TCR pairs. In a later analysis, false discovery rates were estimated by permuting HLA or CMV assignments 20 times. In a later analysis, co-occurring TCRs were grouped using DBSCAN, with TCRdist sequence similarity added in when clustering inside HLA-allele-positive subsets. For co-occurrence clustering, repertoires with fewer than 30,000 or more than 120,000 public chains were excluded, along with four to six repertoires with anomalous nucleotide sharing. The table comes from immuneACCESS by way of TCRdb, which keeps in-frame sequences with V and J called. Part of the clones is missing from these tables; in studies checked, under half for an unresolved V gene and the rest for unknown reasons. V and J calls and clone size are those listed in that table; D and trimming were worked out from the DNA. This sample gives about 140,000 clones in total; roughly 79% of them show up just once. The ten largest account for 1.3% of the sample.

CDR1 is given as MNHEY and CDR2 as SMNVEV, both from the germline V gene (reference sequence). The CDR3 spans 17 residues, from the cysteine through the phenylalanine. The read is trimmed to its CDR3 DNA, 51 bases read in frame from base 1. The V end loses 5 bases and the J end loses 1 base, and a stretch of 20 bases separates them. The paper as a whole reports these results and caveats: According to the authors, the approach could potentially be generalized to other disease states and immunological phenotypes. Because the 87-base-pair reads could not distinguish some IMGT-functional V segments, including TRBV6-2 and TRBV6-3, those segments were excluded. Presence/absence analyses assumed roughly uniform sequencing depth across donors, an assumption that may not hold. Linkage disequilibrium might explain the correlated functional status among segregating V segments, but an unknown experimental factor could not be ruled out. Specific HLA alleles were associated with 15,000 to 20,000 TCR beta sequences at a false discovery rate of 0.05 in a later analysis. An association between a missense DCLRE1C variant and V-gene and J-gene trimming of TCR beta chains was found in a later genetic analysis and replicated in an independent cohort. In vitro tests confirmed that a few of the cytomegalovirus-associated TCR beta chains recognize cytomegalovirus antigens. Several of the top co-occurrence clusters appeared to be linked to parvovirus B19, influenza, CMV and Epstein-Barr virus, according to a later analysis. For the cohort, immune exposure information was limited to CMV serostatus. A further reported finding was that TCR beta sequences accurately predicted the HLA-A and HLA-B alleles for most subjects in the first cohort. Compared with the roughly 720-donor mean, donors in an Asian-associated ancestry cluster had fewer N-insertions in productive TCRs, according to a later genetic analysis. The sequencing pipeline was judged likely to have produced a cluster of highly shared sequence variants as a technical artifact. Most TCR sequences were seen in very few donors, while some public TCRs were found in many individuals. According to a later analysis, most CMV-associated TCR beta chains appeared to be HLA-restricted, and the HLA associations seemed to be driven largely by CMV exposure. A later analysis found that TCR association rates varied across HLA loci, with DRB1 alleles showing the most associated TCRs and HLA-C alleles the fewest. Compared with equally common non-associated chains, HLA-associated TCR beta chains in a later analysis were more clonally expanded and had lower generation probabilities. The cohort was sequenced for TCR beta chains only, and without alpha or paired-chain data the features that could be detected were limited. In an earlier analysis of 450 to 750 of the donors, most TCR beta V segments appeared in productive rearrangements about 90% or about 30% of the time, broadly matching IMGT annotations. In both the original and validation cohorts, the classifier was reported to diagnose cytomegalovirus status with high specificity and sensitivity. The earlier analysis of nearly 600 of the donors excluded roughly 17 rarely observed V segments, including chromosome 9 orphons, because counts were too low. When HLA alleles, especially DR and DQ, strongly co-occurred, TCR associations were difficult to assign to individual alleles. Because HLA typing was missing for some donors at each locus, association tests included only the typed subset. The study listed 170 or so TCR beta chains as associated with cytomegalovirus.

The cohort consisted of 666 healthy bone marrow donors. At the time of sampling, every cohort member was nominally healthy, though immune exposures that went unrecorded were likely present. The donor was CMV seronegative and was included in the group of 352 seronegative cohort members. A peripheral blood sample was provided by each donor, and peripheral blood mononuclear cells were used for TCR beta sequencing. The Qiagen DNeasy Blood Extraction Kit was used to extract genomic DNA from the blood cell samples. This TCR derives from a woman in her 40s in good health and CMV-seronegative. Sequenced material: PBMCs. The sequence links TRBV27 to TRBJ1-1, and perhaps TRBD1 as D gene, on 6 matching bases. The DNA sequence reads TGTGCCAGCAGTCCCATCCCGGGGGGCGCGGGGAACACTGAAGCTTTCTTT. Translated, it reads CASSPIPGGAGNTEAFF.